This T cell receptor (beta chain) was observed in a study of CD8 T cells in ankylosing spondylitis. Findings and limits, study-wide: Within ankylosing spondylitis blood, a TCR beta motif made up of roughly eight highly homologous variants appeared to be characteristic. There was reportedly significant enrichment of clones that were disease-linked in matched ankylosing spondylitis synovial fluid.

This CDR3 comprises 15 residues. Trimming removed 5 bases at V and 3 bases at J, with 16 bases between. Germline V gene sequence: CDR1 MGHRA, CDR2 YSYEKL. This clonotype was seen many times. The target antigen is unknown. TCRdb processed the 5' RACE reads anew with MiXCR; each CDR3 protein has one entry. The data show some 220,000 distinct CDR3 sequences, with 5.5% to 7.5% seen just once and approximately 15% held by the top ten. The sequenced sample consisted of blood, either unsorted or a sorted T cell fraction (not recorded which). This sequence was found in a male donor with ankylosing spondylitis. V is TRBV4-1 and J is TRBJ1-2, with D perhaps TRBD1 (5 bases). The CDR3 region is CASSGEKGRDYGYTF. The CDR3 DNA follows: TGCGCCAGCAGCGGGGAGAAGGGGAGAGACTATGGCTACACCTTC.